Each of the 28 T cell receptor beta chains below was sequenced from the same sample in a study of blood T cell repertoires in COVID-19. Sequencing was performed with immunoSEQ multiplex PCR; in TCRdb, only in-frame clones are kept and a portion is missing. The table records over 85,000 clones, around 86% of them present only once. Source material: peripheral blood. The origin of the receptors is a man aged 45-65 years with active or convalescent COVID-19.

The chain joins TRBV7-4 to TRBJ2-7, with 12 positions matching TRBD1. J lost 1 base, V lost 5 bases, and 6 bases had no gene match. This CDR3 region has 16 residues. CDR1 and CDR2 (germline): SGHVT, SQSDAQ. CDR3 nucleotide sequence: TGTGCCAGCAGCCCTACGGGACAGGGGGCTTCCTACGAGCAGTACGTC. It specifies CASSPTGQGASYEQYV.

The V gene is TRBV18, the J gene TRBJ1-1; possibly TRBD1 for D (5 bases). Trimming cost V 2 bases and J 6 bases, with 10 bases left between them. The length of the CDR3 is 13 residues. Germline loops: CDR1 KGHSH, CDR2 LQKENI. Written as DNA, the CDR3 is TGTGCCAGCTCACCAGCGTCGGGGGCTGAAGCTTTCTTT. Its protein is CASSPASGAEAFF.

The rearrangement links TRBV12-5 to TRBJ2-7, with 7 bases lining up with TRBD2. CDR3 length equals 16 residues. Losses at the gene ends were 1 base for V and 2 bases for J; bases not matched to a gene: 8. Germline CDR1 reads LGHNT; CDR2 reads FRNRAP. CDR3 nucleotides: TGTGCTAGTGGTTTGGACGTGGGAGGGGCGACCTACGAGCAGTACTTC. This sequence encodes CASGLDVGGATYEQYF.

The J gene is TRBJ2-3, the V gene TRBV15; D is ambiguous. V lost 0 bases, J lost 6 bases, and 7 bases lay in between. This CDR3 spans 13 amino acids. Germline V CDR1 and CDR2: LNHNV, YYDKDF (reference sequence). The CDR3 DNA reads TGTGCCACCAGCAGAGATGCCGGGGATACGCAGTATTTT. Translation: CATSRDAGDTQYF. Filled out from reference TRBV15 and TRBJ2-3, the complete variable domain reads DAMVIQNPRYQVTQFGKPVTLSCSQTLNHNVMYWYQQKSSQAPKLLFHYYDKDFNNEADTPDNFQSRRPNTSFCFLDIRSPGLGDTAMYLCATSRDAGDTQYFGPGTRLTVL.

The rearrangement links TRBV5-6 to TRBJ2-1, with TRBD1 matching over 10 bases. V lost 0 bases and J lost 8; bases outside the gene matches: 5. From germline, CDR1 is SGHDT and CDR2 YYEEEE. The CDR3 spans 15 residues. CDR3 amino acids: CASSLGGTGVDEQFF. The CDR3 region has the DNA TGTGCCAGCAGCTTGGGTGGGACAGGGGTAGATGAGCAGTTCTTC.

The CDR3 DNA reads as TGTGCCAGCAGTTTATACGGGACAGGAGACACTGAAGCTTTCTTT. As protein: CASSLYGTGDTEAFF. This chain uses TRBV28 with TRBJ1-1; 8 bases match TRBD1. The CDR3 spans 15 residues. Germline assignment: CDR1 MDHEN and CDR2 SYDVKM. V dropped 1 base and J dropped 3; count of bases not matched to a gene: 4. Looking up the rest from reference TRBV28 and TRBJ1-1 gives the full variable domain: DVKVTQSSRYLVKRTGEKVFLECVQDMDHENMFWYRQDPGLGLRLIYFSYDVKMKEKGDIPEGYSVSREKKERFSLILESASTNQTSMYLCASSLYGTGDTEAFFGQGTRLTVV.

The V gene is TRBV5-1, the J gene TRBJ1-1; 11 nucleotides agree with TRBD1. CDR3 size: 14 residues. Unmatched junction bases numbered 6, after V lost 4 bases and J lost 7 bases. Germline V lookup: CDR1 SGHRS, CDR2 YFSETQ. CDR3 coding DNA: TGCGCCAGCAGCGTCCGGGACAGGGGGGATGAAGCTTTCTTT. Translation: CASSVRDRGDEAFF.

The chain links TRBV24-1 to TRBJ2-1; 7 nucleotides align to TRBD1. In germline, CDR1 is KGHDR, CDR2 SFDVKD. V lost 4 bases, J lost 6 bases, and 11 bases stayed unmatched. The CDR3 spans 16 residues. CDR3 DNA: TGTGCCACCAGTGACCCCGGGACAGATTTATCCAATGAGCAGTTCTTC. Translation: CATSDPGTDLSNEQFF.

In its sample, this clone was seen a few times. The V gene is TRBV7-8, the J gene TRBJ2-5, with D unclear. The ends were cut back, 5 bases at V and 5 bases at J, with 9 bases in the middle. Germline V lookup: CDR1 SGHVS, CDR2 FQNEAQ. The length of the CDR3 is 12 residues. CDR3 sequence (DNA): TGTGCCAGCAGCCAGGCCAGGGAGACCCAGTACTTC. This gives the protein CASSQARETQYF.

The chain combines TRBV5-6 with TRBJ2-6; 7 bases map to TRBD1. CDR1 and CDR2 from the germline V gene are SGHDT and YYEEEE. This CDR3 comprises 18 residues. J was trimmed by 0 bases and V by 4 bases; bases with no gene match: 10. CDR3 sequence reads: CASSPRGTVRSGANVLTF. CDR3 nucleotides: TGTGCCAGCAGCCCGAGGGGGACAGTCCGCTCTGGGGCCAACGTCCTGACTTTC.

This chain joins TRBV5-1 and TRBJ2-1; 10 nucleotides align to TRBD1. After removal of 4 bases from V and 6 bases from J, the junction contained 10 bases not matched to a gene. CDR3 length: 16 residues. Germline values: CDR1 SGHRS, CDR2 YFSETQ. CDR3 nucleotide sequence: TGCGCCAGCAGCCTCCCGGGACAGGGGATAGTCAATGAGCAGTTCTTC. Amino acids: CASSLPGQGIVNEQFF. Full variable domain (remainder filled in from reference TRBV5-1 and TRBJ2-1): KAGVTQTPRYLIKTRGQQVTLSCSPISGHRSVSWYQQTPGQGLQFLFEYFSETQRNKGNFPGRFSGRQFSNSRSEMNVSTLELGDSALYLCASSLPGQGIVNEQFFGPGTRLTVL.

This sequence joins TRBV28 and TRBJ1-5; TRBD1 matches at 7 bases. The CDR3 runs 14 residues. Looked up from germline, CDR1 is MDHEN and CDR2 is SYDVKM. The V gene end was trimmed by 6 bases and the J gene end by 3 bases; junction bases not matched to a gene: 5. The CDR3 is CASRGTVINQPQHF. Here the CDR3 DNA reads TGTGCCAGCAGGGGGACAGTAATCAATCAGCCCCAGCATTTT.

The chain is built from TRBV21-1 and TRBJ1-5; TRBD1 was called by the table and not checked on the DNA. TRBV21-1 is deemed a pseudogene. CDR3 length: 17 amino acids. CDR3 DNA sequence: TGTGCCAGCAGCAAAGGACAGGGGGCGTATGGGGATCAGCCCCAGCATTTT. Encoded protein: CASSKGQGAYGDQPQHF.

Comment on this clone: One junction end does not reproduce the germline sequence, and a read error may be involved. The genes are TRBV7-9 and TRBJ2-3; no definite D call. The germline CDR1 and CDR2 sequences are SEHNR and FQNEAQ (reference sequence). The CDR3 length is 14 residues. The CDR3 loop is CASSVASGSDTQYF. In nucleotides, the CDR3 is TGTGCCAGCAGCGTAGCATCAGGATCAGATACGCAGTATTTT.

The rearrangement uses TRBV5-4 and TRBJ2-1; D remains ambiguous. Germline CDR1 is SGHNT and CDR2 is YYREEE (reference sequence). The V gene lost 3 bases and the J gene lost 8 bases, with 15 bases spanning the gap. This CDR3 comprises 14 residues. The chain's CDR3 is CASSSAQAKDEQFF. The CDR3 DNA sequence: TGTGCCAGCAGCTCGGCCCAGGCTAAAGATGAGCAGTTCTTC.

V gene TRBV27 combines with J gene TRBJ2-1; no clear D gene. The CDR3 has 15 residues. The germline CDR1 and CDR2 sequences are MNHEY and SMNVEV (reference sequence). V dropped 2 bases and J dropped 5 bases, with 13 bases sitting between them. The CDR3 is CASSLRDMFNNEQFF. CDR3 coding DNA: TGTGCCAGCAGTTTACGAGACATGTTCAACAATGAGCAGTTCTTC.

J is TRBJ1-3 and V is TRBV19; D call uncertain. Germline loops: CDR1 LNHDA, CDR2 SQIVND (reference sequence). The CDR3 covers 16 residues. V shed 5 bases and J shed 0 bases, with 14 bases lying between them. The CDR3 DNA follows: TGTGCCAGTAGTTTCGGAGGGCTCATCTCTGGAAACACCATATATTTT. It encodes CASSFGGLISGNTIYF. Full variable domain (rest looked up from reference TRBV19 and TRBJ1-3): DGGITQSPKYLFRKEGQNVTLSCEQNLNHDAMYWYRQDPGQGLRLIYYSQIVNDFQKGDIAEGYSVSREKKESFPLTVTSAQKNPTAFYLCASSFGGLISGNTIYFGEGSWLTVV.

This clone is a singleton in its sample. The DNA of the CDR3 is TGTGCCAGCAGCTCCAGGACAGGGGCGTTCTACAATGAGCAGTTCTTC. Amino acid sequence: CASSSRTGAFYNEQFF. The V call is TRBV7-8, the J call TRBJ2-1, with TRBD1 matching 9 bases. The CDR3 consists of 16 residues. Germline CDR1 is SGHVS and CDR2 is FQNEAQ. V dropped 4 bases and J dropped 3; count of bases not matched to a gene: 7.

The rearrangement links TRBV7-9 to TRBJ2-7, with D possibly being TRBD1 (5 bases). Trimming took off 1 base at V and 0 bases at J, with 10 bases between the two ends. The CDR3 totals 15 residues. Germline lookup yields CDR1 SEHNR and CDR2 FQNEAQ (reference sequence). CDR3 in amino acids: CASSLGQSSSYEQYV. The CDR3 region has the DNA TGTGCCAGCAGCTTAGGACAGAGCAGCTCCTACGAGCAGTACGTC.

This clone was seen a single time. The chain recombines TRBV19 with TRBJ1-6, with D possibly matching TRBD1 (5 bases). From germline, CDR1 is LNHDA and CDR2 SQIVND (reference sequence). The CDR3 runs to 13 residues. V lost 9 bases and J 7 bases, leaving 13 bases between the germline ends. CDR3 region: CASRQGGNSPLHF. Here the CDR3 DNA reads TGTGCCAGCCGGCAGGGTGGGAATTCACCCCTCCACTTT.

The rearrangement joins TRBV5-1 to TRBJ1-2, with 8 bases that match TRBD1. The J segment lost 2 bases and the V segment lost 7 bases, leaving 4 bases of the junction unmatched. This CDR3 spans 13 amino acids. The germline gives CDR1 SGHRS, CDR2 YFSETQ. The CDR3 nucleotides are TGCGCCAGCCGGGGACAGGAGAACTATGGCTACACCTTC. It encodes CASRGQENYGYTF. Together with reference TRBV5-1 and TRBJ1-2, the CDR3 gives the full variable domain: KAGVTQTPRYLIKTRGQQVTLSCSPISGHRSVSWYQQTPGQGLQFLFEYFSETQRNKGNFPGRFSGRQFSNSRSEMNVSTLELGDSALYLCASRGQENYGYTFGSGTRLTVV.

The rearrangement uses TRBV18 and TRBJ2-5; D is possibly TRBD1 (6 bases). V lost 6 bases, J lost 2 bases, and 13 bases lay in between. CDR1 and CDR2 (germline): KGHSH, LQKENI. The CDR3 loop spans 14 amino acids. The CDR3 region has the DNA TGTGCCAGCTCGAGCCCAGGGGTTCAAGAGACCCAGTACTTC. Amino acid sequence: CASSSPGVQETQYF.

This chain joins TRBV3-1 (or the pseudogene TRBV3-2) and TRBJ1-1; TRBD1 might be the D (6 bases). The CDR3 length is 14 residues. Between the trimmed V and J ends, which lost 1 base and 5 bases, there was a span of 11 bases. The V gene's germline CDR1 is LGHDT and CDR2 YNNKEL (reference sequence). The CDR3 DNA reads TGTGCCAGCAGCCAAGGAGGGGGTGGGACTGAAGCTTTCTTT. This translates into CASSQGGGGTEAFF.

The chain has TRBV12-3 or TRBV12-4 and TRBJ1-4; no clear D. The V end lost 5 bases, the J end lost 8 bases, and 12 bases lay between the germline ends. The CDR3 consists of 13 residues. The CDR3 nucleotides are TGTGCCAGCAGTGATGCCGGGAGGGAAAAACTGTTTTTT. It specifies CASSDAGREKLFF.

CDR3 nucleotides: TGTGCCAGCAGCAGGGGGCCTGATAGTAACACTGAAGCTTTCTTT. This codes for CASSRGPDSNTEAFF. This chain connects TRBV6-2 or TRBV6-3 to TRBJ1-1; 8 bases line up with TRBD1. CDR1 is MNHEY and CDR2 is SVGEGT in the germline V gene. J lost 2 bases, V lost 6 bases, and 8 bases had no gene match. The CDR3 is 15 residues long.

This sequence joins TRBV5-5 and TRBJ1-6, with D hard to call. Germline CDR1 is SGHKS and CDR2 is YYEKEE (reference sequence). Trimming took 4 bases from V and 7 from J, leaving 15 bases between them. The CDR3 has 15 amino acids. In nucleotides, the CDR3 is TGTGCCAGCAGCCTAGGTAGCTTCGGGAATTCACCCCTCCACTTT. It encodes CASSLGSFGNSPLHF.

The chain combines TRBV7-2 with TRBJ1-2; no clear D. The CDR3 spans 15 residues. The germline gives CDR1 SGHTA, CDR2 FQGNSA. V lost 5 bases and J 4 bases, leaving 17 bases between the germline ends. CDR3 amino acids: CASSAGLLALYGYTF. The CDR3 DNA is TGTGCCAGCAGCGCCGGGTTGCTGGCGCTCTATGGCTACACCTTC.

This chain uses TRBV28 with TRBJ1-6, with D maybe TRBD1 (6 bases). The CDR3 has 15 residues. V lost 4 bases and J 0 bases, leaving 7 bases between the germline ends. Germline V gene lookup returns CDR1 MDHEN and CDR2 SYDVKM. CDR3: CASSSDSSYNSPLHF. The DNA of the CDR3 is TGTGCCAGCAGTTCGGACAGCTCCTATAATTCACCCCTCCACTTT.